Presented here are 15 T cell receptor beta chains from one specimen sequenced in a study of primary melanoma T cells and metastatic recurrence. The data were produced by immunoSEQ multiplex PCR, yet TCRdb's version contains in-frame clones alone and is incomplete. In total, the table holds around 67 clones. Sequencing was performed on melanoma tumor tissue. The receptor source for this set is a human donor with melanoma.

V usage is TRBV18 and J usage is TRBJ2-3, with D uncertain. The germline V gene encodes CDR1 KGHSH and CDR2 LQKENI. The CDR3 contains 14 residues. Trimming cost V 0 bases and J 0 bases, with 4 bases left between them. For the CDR3, the DNA is TGTGCCAGCTCACCACCTTACAGCACAGATACGCAGTATTTT. Encoded protein: CASSPPYSTDTQYF.

The V gene is TRBV11-3, the J gene TRBJ2-1; 7 positions match TRBD2. Germline trimming cut 3 bases from V and 7 bases from J; bases unmatched to any gene: 6. Germline V gives CDR1 SGHNT, CDR2 YENEEA. The CDR3 runs to 14 residues. CDR3 DNA: TGTGCCAGCAGCTTGGGAGGGGTTGGAAATGAGCAGTTCTTC. This encodes CASSLGGVGNEQFF.

This sequence joins TRBV28 and TRBJ2-3; 13 bases are shared with TRBD2. Per germline, CDR1 MDHEN and CDR2 SYDVKM. V dropped 4 bases and J dropped 5; count of bases not matched to a gene: 6. The CDR3 sequence is 16 residues long. The CDR3 DNA follows: TGTGCCAGCAGTTCGGGGACTAGCGGGAAGATAGATACGCAGTATTTT. It encodes CASSSGTSGKIDTQYF.

A few counts support this clone. This chain connects TRBV19 to TRBJ1-2; 7 bases are a match to TRBD1. Per germline, CDR1 LNHDA and CDR2 SQIVND (reference sequence). The trim removed 0 bases at V and 6 bases at J, leaving 10 bases unmatched. The CDR3 runs to 16 residues. This chain's CDR3 is CASSIDHPPQGNGYTF. CDR3 bases: TGTGCCAGTAGTATAGATCACCCCCCACAGGGGAATGGCTACACCTTC.

The chain employs TRBV11-3 and TRBJ2-2; 8 bases align to TRBD1. Germline values: CDR1 SGHNT, CDR2 YENEEA. Unmatched junction bases numbered 8, after V lost 5 bases and J lost 6 bases. This CDR3 is built from 15 residues. CDR3 region: CASSKDRGRAGELFF. The CDR3 nucleotides read TGTGCCAGCAGCAAAGACAGGGGTAGAGCCGGGGAGCTGTTTTTT.

This clone has a handful of counts. The CDR3 spells CSVLYGGRGNTIYF. For the CDR3, the DNA is TGCAGCGTGTTGTACGGGGGTCGCGGAAACACCATATATTTT. The rearrangement links TRBV29-1 to TRBJ1-3; TRBD1 might be the D (5 bases). The CDR3 is 14 residues long. CDR1 is SQVTM and CDR2 is ANQGSEA in the germline V gene. V was cut by 6 bases and J by 4 bases, with 16 bases left in between.

This chain links TRBV11-3 with TRBJ2-1; no clear D gene. This CDR3 region has 15 residues. V lost 5 bases and J lost 6, with 17 bases in between. Looked up from germline, CDR1 is SGHNT and CDR2 is YENEEA. CDR3 coding DNA: TGTGCCAGCAGCACCCCCTGGGTTGAGCGCAATGAGCAGTTCTTC. It codes for CASSTPWVERNEQFF.

V is TRBV28 and J is TRBJ2-3, with a weak D call TRBD1 (5 bases). Trimming removed 4 bases from V and 2 bases from J, with 13 bases in between. Germline V gene data show CDR1 as MDHEN and CDR2 as SYDVKM. The CDR3 loop spans 15 amino acids. The CDR3 coding sequence is TGTGCCAGCAGTTATAATCAGGGCAACACAGATACGCAGTATTTT. Translation: CASSYNQGNTDTQYF.

The chain carries TRBV9 and TRBJ2-1; 14 nucleotides line up with TRBD2. Looked up from germline, CDR1 is SGDLS and CDR2 is YYNGEE. This CDR3 contains 20 residues. V gave up 0 bases and J gave up 7 bases; unmatched junction bases: 15. The CDR3 region is CASSVAPGTSGSAALNEQFF. The CDR3 DNA reads as TGTGCCAGCAGCGTAGCCCCCGGGACTAGCGGGAGTGCGGCCCTAAATGAGCAGTTCTTC.

CDR3 protein: CASSRDSYNEQFF. The CDR3 nucleotides read TGTGCCAGCAGCCGGGACAGCTACAATGAGCAGTTCTTC. V gene TRBV6-8 combines with J gene TRBJ2-1, with 7 bases aligning to TRBD1. Germline values: CDR1 MNHGY, CDR2 SAAAGT. The length of the CDR3 is 13 residues. V lost 6 bases, J lost 3 bases, and 2 bases stayed unmatched.

The chain has TRBV6-8 and TRBJ2-7, with 7 bases lining up with TRBD1. J gave up 4 bases and V 4 bases, and 10 bases lay outside the gene matches. The CDR3 is 15 residues long. Germline V gene sequence: CDR1 MNHGY, CDR2 SAAAGT. The CDR3 sequence: CASSSKPGGYYEQYF. The CDR3 DNA is TGTGCCAGCAGTTCCAAGCCAGGGGGATATTACGAGCAGTACTTC.

The gene calls are TRBV9 and TRBJ2-3; 15 nucleotides align to TRBD2. V dropped 3 bases and J dropped 1; count of bases not matched to a gene: 6. Germline V lookup: CDR1 SGDLS, CDR2 YYNGEE. There are 18 residues in the CDR3. The chain's CDR3 is CASSAGTSGGSRTDTQYF. The CDR3 coding sequence is TGTGCCAGCAGCGCGGGGACTAGCGGGGGGTCCCGCACAGATACGCAGTATTTT.

The CDR3 loop is CASSLTGEKTQYF. The CDR3 DNA follows: TGTGCCAGCAGCTTAACAGGGGAAAAGACCCAGTACTTC. The chain is built from TRBV6-8 and TRBJ2-5, with TRBD1 matching 7 bases. Losses at the gene ends were 6 bases for V and 6 bases for J; bases not matched to a gene: 7. The CDR3 contains 13 residues. Germline V CDR1 and CDR2: MNHGY, SAAAGT.

This chain links TRBV11-3 with TRBJ1-2; no clear D. CDR1 SGHNT and CDR2 YENEEA come from the germline V gene. V gave up 7 bases and J gave up 4 bases, with 16 bases separating them. This CDR3 comprises 14 residues. The CDR3 reads CASNGVRKTYGYTF. For the CDR3, the DNA is TGTGCCAGCAATGGAGTACGAAAGACCTATGGCTACACCTTC. Together with reference TRBV11-3 and TRBJ1-2, the CDR3 gives the full variable domain: EAGVVQSPRYKIIEKKQPVAFWCNPISGHNTLYWYLQNLGQGPELLIRYENEEAVDDSQLPKDRFSAERLKGVDSTLKIQPAELGDSAVYLCASNGVRKTYGYTFGSGTRLTVV.

This clone was counted between two and nine times. V usage is TRBV15 and J usage is TRBJ2-7; D perhaps matches TRBD2 (6 bases). Germline V CDR1 and CDR2: LNHNV, YYDKDF (reference sequence). Trimming removed 3 bases at V and 2 bases at J, with 11 bases between. This CDR3 has 14 amino acids. The CDR3, as DNA: TGTGCCACCAGCAGCGGATCGGGGGCCTACGAGCAGTACTTC. Protein product: CATSSGSGAYEQYF.